This T cell receptor beta chain was recorded in a study of sequential checkpoint blockade in melanoma. Study-level background: Randomization was 1:1 between first-line nivolumab→ipilimumab and ipilimumab→nivolumab. Each arm's sequence ended with maintenance nivolumab.

Treatment specified: randomized to nivolumab then ipilimumab (arm A) or the reverse (arm B). Live CD3+CD8+ CD19− CD56− cells were sorted from PBMCs. Repertoires were generated with immunoSEQ multiplex PCR, while TCRdb's copy carries only in-frame clones and drops some. The sample has over 9,500 clones, approximately 70% seen once. V shed 1 base and J 2 bases; nucleotides not matched to a gene: 0. Germline assignment: CDR1 SNHLY and CDR2 FYNNEI. CDR3 length equals 16 residues. This material consisted of CD8+ T cells sorted from blood (inferred from file names), taken from a patient given nivolumab and ipilimumab in sequence. This rearrangement joins TRBV2 to TRBJ2-1; TRBD2 matches at 12 bases. The clonotype was recovered from a human donor with melanoma. The CDR3 coding sequence is TGTGCCAGCAGTGAAGGACTAGCGGGGGCCTACAATGAGCAGTTCTTC. Amino acid sequence: CASSEGLAGAYNEQFF.